A selection of T cell receptor beta chains follows, all from one sample in a study of cytomegalovirus exposure and HLA in healthy donors. Some clones are missing from TCRdb's copy, which holds only in-frame ones; the method was immunoSEQ multiplex PCR. The table includes over 70,000 clones, around 64% detected once. Specimen: PBMCs. These receptors were collected from a man under 40 in good health and CMV-seronegative. CDR3s include the opening cysteine and the closing phenylalanine or tryptophan. Each record gives: CDR3 DNA, CDR3 protein, V gene, D gene, clone size, J gene. The D gene is left open where the match is weak. Some rows mark clone size as missing; the rest say once, few, many or name a class of expanded clone.

cdr3_nt: TGTGCCAGCAGCCAAGAACAGGGGACAATGAACACTGAAGCTTTCTTT
cdr3_aa: CASSQEQGTMNTEAFF
v_call: TRBV4-2
d_call: TRBD1
clone_size: NA
j_call: TRBJ1-1

cdr3_nt: TGTGCCAGCAGTATGGGACAGCTGAACACTGAAGCTTTCTTT
cdr3_aa: CASSMGQLNTEAFF
v_call: TRBV27
d_call: TRBD1
clone_size: NA
j_call: TRBJ1-1

cdr3_nt: TGTGCCAGCAGCCCCCGGGACAGGGGTAATCAGCCCCAGCATTTT
cdr3_aa: CASSPRDRGNQPQHF
v_call: TRBV5-8
d_call: TRBD1
clone_size: NA
j_call: TRBJ1-5

cdr3_nt: TGCGCCAGCAGTGATGGACAGTTGAACACTGAAGCTTTCTTT
cdr3_aa: CASSDGQLNTEAFF
v_call: TRBV10-2
d_call: NA
clone_size: NA
j_call: TRBJ1-1

cdr3_nt: TGTGCCAGCAGCGTAGCTTTGTCGGGACAGGGTCCCGGGGAGCTGTTTTTT
cdr3_aa: CASSVALSGQGPGELFF
v_call: TRBV9
d_call: TRBD1
clone_size: few
j_call: TRBJ2-2

cdr3_nt: TGTGCCTGGTTCGGACTAGCGGGAGGCAATGAGCAGTTCTTC
cdr3_aa: CAWFGLAGGNEQFF
v_call: TRBV30
d_call: TRBD2
clone_size: NA
j_call: TRBJ2-1

cdr3_nt: TGTGCCAGCAGCTTCGAGTCTGGGGCCAACGTCCTGACTTTC
cdr3_aa: CASSFESGANVLTF
v_call: TRBV5-4
d_call: NA
clone_size: NA
j_call: TRBJ2-6

cdr3_nt: TGCGCCAGCAGCGGGAGGGTGCCAAACACTGAAGCTTTCTTT
cdr3_aa: CASSGRVPNTEAFF
v_call: TRBV4-1
d_call: NA
clone_size: few
j_call: TRBJ1-1

cdr3_nt: TGTGCCAGCAGCCAAGATTGGGGGACAGACGAGCAGTACTTC
cdr3_aa: CASSQDWGTDEQYF
v_call: TRBV4-2
d_call: TRBD1
clone_size: NA
j_call: TRBJ2-7

cdr3_nt: TGTGCCAGCAGTGAAAAGGCGACAAGCTATGGCTACACCTTC
cdr3_aa: CASSEKATSYGYTF
v_call: TRBV25-1
d_call: NA
clone_size: NA
j_call: TRBJ1-2

cdr3_nt: TGTGCCAGCAGTTTAACCTTCACCGGGGGTGGGACTGAAGCTTTCTTT
cdr3_aa: CASSLTFTGGGTEAFF
v_call: TRBV27
d_call: NA
clone_size: NA
j_call: TRBJ1-1

cdr3_nt: TGTGCCAGCAGCTTCGACAGCGCCACTGAAGCTTTCTTT
cdr3_aa: CASSFDSATEAFF
v_call: TRBV11-2
d_call: NA
clone_size: NA
j_call: TRBJ1-1

cdr3_nt: TGCGCCAGCAGCTTGGAGGGGGAAGCTCAGCCCCAGCATTTT
cdr3_aa: CASSLEGEAQPQHF
v_call: TRBV5-1
d_call: NA
clone_size: NA
j_call: TRBJ1-5

cdr3_nt: TGCAGCGTTGAAGATCCCGGGACTGAAGCTTTCTTT
cdr3_aa: CSVEDPGTEAFF
v_call: TRBV29-1
d_call: NA
clone_size: NA
j_call: TRBJ1-1

cdr3_nt: TGTGCCAGCAGGAGCTCTGGGGCCAACGTCCTGACTTTC
cdr3_aa: CASRSSGANVLTF
v_call: TRBV7-3
d_call: NA
clone_size: few
j_call: TRBJ2-6

cdr3_nt: TGCGCCAGCAGCCGGGACAGGGGGTACGAGCAGTACTTC
cdr3_aa: CASSRDRGYEQYF
v_call: TRBV4-3
d_call: TRBD1
clone_size: NA
j_call: TRBJ2-7

cdr3_nt: TGTGCCTGGAGTGTGCGGGACAGGGAGGTCCTCTACACCTTC
cdr3_aa: CAWSVRDREVLYTF
v_call: TRBV30
d_call: TRBD1
clone_size: once
j_call: TRBJ1-2

cdr3_nt: TGTGCCAGCAGCTGGAACAGGGCTGAAGCTTTCTTT
cdr3_aa: CASSWNRAEAFF
v_call: TRBV5-8
d_call: NA
clone_size: NA
j_call: TRBJ1-1

cdr3_nt: TGTGCCAGCAGCTTAGCTCGTACGGGTTCAGGAAACACCATATATTTT
cdr3_aa: CASSLARTGSGNTIYF
v_call: TRBV7-9
d_call: NA
clone_size: NA
j_call: TRBJ1-3

cdr3_nt: TGCAGCGGCGGACAGGGTCAAGAGACCCAGTACTTC
cdr3_aa: CSGGQGQETQYF
v_call: TRBV29-1
d_call: TRBD1
clone_size: NA
j_call: TRBJ2-5

cdr3_nt: TGTGCCAGCAGCTTAGCGGGACACCTGGATGGGGGCTACACCTTC
cdr3_aa: CASSLAGHLDGGYTF
v_call: TRBV13
d_call: NA
clone_size: NA
j_call: TRBJ1-2

cdr3_nt: TGTGCCAGCAGCGTATCGGGGGGTGGCTACACCTTC
cdr3_aa: CASSVSGGGYTF
v_call: TRBV9
d_call: NA
clone_size: once
j_call: TRBJ1-2

cdr3_nt: TGCAGTGCCCCCCACCAGTACACCATATATTTT
cdr3_aa: CSAPHQYTIYF
v_call: TRBV20-1
d_call: NA
clone_size: NA
j_call: TRBJ1-3

cdr3_nt: TGTGCCAGCAGTTTAAGCGGGGGCAGGGCAGATACGCAGTATTTT
cdr3_aa: CASSLSGGRADTQYF
v_call: TRBV27
d_call: TRBD2
clone_size: NA
j_call: TRBJ2-3

cdr3_nt: TGTGCCAGCTCACCCGGACAGGGTTCAATCTATGGCTACACCTTC
cdr3_aa: CASSPGQGSIYGYTF
v_call: TRBV18
d_call: TRBD1
clone_size: NA
j_call: TRBJ1-2

cdr3_nt: TGTGCCAGTAGTGGCAGGGGAGAGGAAAAACTGTTTTTT
cdr3_aa: CASSGRGEEKLFF
v_call: TRBV19
d_call: NA
clone_size: NA
j_call: TRBJ1-4

cdr3_nt: TGTGCCAGCAGTTCTCTGACAGGGTTGGAGGAGCAGTACTTC
cdr3_aa: CASSSLTGLEEQYF
v_call: TRBV27
d_call: TRBD1
clone_size: NA
j_call: TRBJ2-7

cdr3_nt: TGCGCCAGCAGCACAGACAGCATTGAAGCTTTCTTT
cdr3_aa: CASSTDSIEAFF
v_call: TRBV5-1
d_call: NA
clone_size: NA
j_call: TRBJ1-1

cdr3_nt: TGTGCCTGGAGTGTTTCAGAGAGGCAGCCCCAGCATTTT
cdr3_aa: CAWSVSERQPQHF
v_call: TRBV30
d_call: NA
clone_size: NA
j_call: TRBJ1-5

cdr3_nt: TGTGCCAGCAGCCCCGGTCCCTCGGGAGTCTGGAATGAGCAGTTCTTC
cdr3_aa: CASSPGPSGVWNEQFF
v_call: TRBV11-2
d_call: NA
clone_size: once
j_call: TRBJ2-1

cdr3_nt: TGCGCCAGCAGCCAGTTAGCAGGGGGCCGCCGAGAAGCTTTCTTT
cdr3_aa: CASSQLAGGRREAFF
v_call: TRBV4-1
d_call: TRBD1
clone_size: few
j_call: TRBJ1-1

cdr3_nt: TGTGCCAGCAGCACGCGGGACGCTAGCAATCAGCCCCAGCATTTT
cdr3_aa: CASSTRDASNQPQHF
v_call: TRBV21-1
d_call: NA
clone_size: NA
j_call: TRBJ1-5

cdr3_nt: TGTGCCAGCAGCGTAGGGCAAAGCTCCTACAATGAGCAGTTCTTC
cdr3_aa: CASSVGQSSYNEQFF
v_call: TRBV9
d_call: NA
clone_size: NA
j_call: TRBJ2-1

cdr3_nt: TGTGCCAGCAGTTTATACTATATGAACACTGAAGCTTTCTTT
cdr3_aa: CASSLYYMNTEAFF
v_call: TRBV27
d_call: NA
clone_size: NA
j_call: TRBJ1-1

cdr3_nt: TGTGCCAGCAGTGGAATGGTAGGGGGACCCTCCTACAATGAGCAGTTCTTC
cdr3_aa: CASSGMVGGPSYNEQFF
v_call: TRBV2
d_call: NA
clone_size: NA
j_call: TRBJ2-1

cdr3_nt: TGTGCCTGGAGTAGGGGCGCCTACGAGCAGTACTTC
cdr3_aa: CAWSRGAYEQYF
v_call: TRBV30
d_call: NA
clone_size: few
j_call: TRBJ2-7

cdr3_nt: TGTGCCAGCAGTCGTTTAGGGGACACTGAAGCTTTCTTT
cdr3_aa: CASSRLGDTEAFF
v_call: TRBV2
d_call: NA
clone_size: NA
j_call: TRBJ1-1

cdr3_nt: TGTGCCAGCAGTGAAGATGCGGGAGGGCCGTCAGAGACCCAGTACTTC
cdr3_aa: CASSEDAGGPSETQYF
v_call: TRBV6-1
d_call: TRBD2
clone_size: NA
j_call: TRBJ2-5

cdr3_nt: TGTGCCAGCAGCTTGGACAGGGGAAATGGCTACACCTTC
cdr3_aa: CASSLDRGNGYTF
v_call: TRBV7-8
d_call: TRBD1
clone_size: few
j_call: TRBJ1-2

cdr3_nt: TGTGCCAGCAGTTACTCCGCAGGGAACTATGGCTACCCCTTC
cdr3_aa: CASSYSAGNYGYPF
v_call: TRBV6-5
d_call: NA
clone_size: NA
j_call: TRBJ1-2

cdr3_nt: TGTGCCAGCTCACCCCTCGGGACAGGGAGGAACGAGCAGTACTTC
cdr3_aa: CASSPLGTGRNEQYF
v_call: TRBV18
d_call: TRBD1
clone_size: NA
j_call: TRBJ2-7

cdr3_nt: TGTGCCAGCACCTCAGGACAGACAGATACGCAGTATTTT
cdr3_aa: CASTSGQTDTQYF
v_call: TRBV28
d_call: NA
clone_size: NA
j_call: TRBJ2-3

cdr3_nt: TGTGCCTGGGGGAGGTTTGCGGCCGAGCAGTACTTC
cdr3_aa: CAWGRFAAEQYF
v_call: TRBV30
d_call: NA
clone_size: NA
j_call: TRBJ2-7

cdr3_nt: TGTGCCACCGAGAGACAGGGTTACAATGAGCAGTTCTTC
cdr3_aa: CATERQGYNEQFF
v_call: TRBV28
d_call: TRBD1
clone_size: once
j_call: TRBJ2-1